This T cell receptor (beta chain) was profiled in a study of beta chain features in type 1 diabetes. Expressed TCRB transcripts got sequenced, as all isolated RNA was reverse transcribed. Profiling relied on immunoSEQ multiplex PCR, and the TCRdb table lists in-frame clones only, not all of them. The table has fewer than 65,000 clones, around three fifths seen once. Broader study findings: PCR may have favored shorter templates equally in patients and controls.

About this clone itself: The antigen is undetermined.

In germline, CDR1 is MNHNS, CDR2 SASEGT. The CDR3 spans 13 residues. Trimming took 7 bases from V and 3 from J, leaving 13 bases between them. On average, the one heparinised blood draw given by each donor was approximately 120 mL. Markers CD45RO/CCR7/CD25/CD127/CD95/CD27 served to sort CD4+ naive, central memory, regulatory and stem cell-like memory cells. The clonotype comes from a woman between 18 and 29 years old in good health. Sequencing used Tregs from blood. The chain links TRBV6-1 to TRBJ2-7, with D possibly being TRBD1 (5 bases). For the CDR3, the DNA is TGTGCCAGCAAGTTGACAGTCATCTACGAGCAGTACTTC. Protein sequence: CASKLTVIYEQYF.